One and the same sample provided the 18 T cell receptor beta chains below, sequenced in a study of blood T cell repertoires in COVID-19. The method was immunoSEQ multiplex PCR; TCRdb's version includes in-frame clones alone and lacks a portion of them. The sample lists roughly 370,000 clones, around nine tenths seen once, with 10% in the top ten. Sequencing was carried out using PBMCs or T cells enriched from blood (not recorded which). The receptor source for this set is a woman aged 45-60 years who had recovered from COVID-19.

This chain uses TRBV7-2 with TRBJ1-1; 7 bases are a match to TRBD1. The J segment lost 1 base and the V segment lost 5 bases, leaving 1 base of the junction unmatched. This CDR3 has 13 residues. CDR1 and CDR2 from the germline V gene are SGHTA and FQGNSA. The CDR3 is CASSRQGNTEAFF. CDR3 nucleotide sequence: TGTGCCAGCAGCAGACAGGGGAACACTGAAGCTTTCTTT.

V is TRBV19 and J is TRBJ2-7; TRBD1 agrees at 8 bases. The CDR3 length is 13 residues. Germline V CDR1 and CDR2: LNHDA, SQIVND (reference sequence). V trimming: 9 bases; J trimming: 4 bases; junction bases outside the gene matches: 8. In DNA, the CDR3 is TGTGCCAGCAAGGCGGACAGGGCGTACGAGCAGTACTTC. Translated: CASKADRAYEQYF.

In this sample, this clone turned up a few times. This sequence joins TRBV4-2 and TRBJ1-2; 7 bases line up with TRBD1. Germline assignment: CDR1 LGHNA and CDR2 YNFKEQ. V shed 0 bases and J 1 base; nucleotides not matched to a gene: 2. CDR3 length equals 15 residues. In DNA, the CDR3 is TGTGCCAGCAGCCAAGATTCAGGGGGTAACTATGGCTACACCTTC. Protein product: CASSQDSGGNYGYTF.

The chain has TRBV5-1 and TRBJ1-2; maybe TRBD1 (6 bases). With 5 bases removed from V and 4 bases from J, the gap between germline ends came to 15 bases. The CDR3 spans 14 residues. Germline CDR1 SGHRS, CDR2 YFSETQ. CDR3 DNA sequence: TGCGCCAGCAGTGTAGGCAGGGGTCCCTATGGCTACACCTTC. Residues: CASSVGRGPYGYTF.

The rearrangement links TRBV29-1 to TRBJ2-1, with 8 bases that match TRBD2. The CDR3 runs 13 residues. The V gene end was trimmed by 8 bases and the J gene end by 9 bases; junction bases not matched to a gene: 12. CDR1 and CDR2 from the germline V gene are SQVTM and ANQGSEA. The CDR3 DNA sequence: TGCAGCTTCGACGGGGGGGGTTCGGTTGAGCAGTTCTTC. Encoded protein: CSFDGGGSVEQFF.

The chain links TRBV9 to TRBJ2-3; TRBD2 aligns across 10 bases. V was pared by 0 bases and J by 5 bases, with 6 bases of the junction left unmatched. This CDR3 is 16 amino acids long. Germline lookup yields CDR1 SGDLS and CDR2 YYNGEE. For the CDR3, the DNA is TGTGCCAGCAGCGTAGAAGCGGGGGGGCTAATAGATACGCAGTATTTT. It encodes CASSVEAGGLIDTQYF.

The chain employs TRBV28 and TRBJ1-4, with 10 bases that match TRBD1. Germline assignment: CDR1 MDHEN and CDR2 SYDVKM. The length of the CDR3 is 12 residues. After removal of 10 bases from V and 8 bases from J, the junction contained 4 bases not matched to a gene. As DNA, the CDR3 is TGTGCCACCCGACAGGGGGCCGAAAAACTGTTTTTT. Its protein product is CATRQGAEKLFF.

This clone was found once. The chain joins TRBV6-5 to TRBJ2-7, with no clear D. Germline-derived CDR1 and CDR2 are MNHEY and SVGAGI. There are 15 residues in the CDR3. Trimming removed 6 bases from V and 0 bases from J, with 15 bases in between. CDR3 bases: TGTGCCAGCAGCCCCCCGGGTGCTAACTCCTACGAGCAGTACTTC. Amino acid sequence: CASSPPGANSYEQYF.

About this clone itself: Other nucleotide sequences from this sample produce the same CDR3. The rearrangement joins TRBV6-5 to TRBJ1-1; 9 nucleotides align to TRBD1. Germline CDR1 MNHEY, CDR2 SVGAGI. J was trimmed by 3 bases and V by 2 bases; bases with no gene match: 1. This CDR3 comprises 14 residues. The CDR3 region is CASSYDRGDTEAFF. CDR3 bases: TGTGCCAGCAGTTACGACAGGGGGGACACTGAAGCTTTCTTT.

This rearrangement joins TRBV2 to TRBJ2-7, with 10 bases that match TRBD1. Trimming at V came to 6 bases and at J to 7 bases, leaving 9 bases not matched to a gene. Germline assignment: CDR1 SNHLY and CDR2 FYNNEI. This CDR3 comprises 14 residues. The CDR3 loop is CASRTGQGTKEQYF. Written as DNA, the CDR3 is TGTGCCAGCAGAACGGGACAGGGGACCAAGGAGCAGTACTTC.

The J gene is TRBJ2-7, the V gene TRBV5-5; D ambiguous. The germline V gene has CDR1 SGHKS and CDR2 YYEKEE (reference sequence). Trimming cost V 7 bases and J 6 bases, with 20 bases left between them. This CDR3 contains 14 residues. Here the CDR3 reads CASLLGRRGVEQYF. CDR3 bases: TGTGCCAGCCTCTTGGGCCGCAGAGGAGTCGAGCAGTACTTC.

This clone was counted a few times. The chain combines TRBV12-5 with TRBJ2-3, with D uncertain. The CDR3 has 11 residues. CDR1 and CDR2 from the germline V gene are LGHNT and FRNRAP. V dropped 5 bases and J dropped 13 bases, with 13 bases sitting between them. The CDR3: CASGTGLEEYF. CDR3 nucleotide sequence: TGTGCTAGTGGTACCGGCCTTGAGGAGTATTTT.

The rearrangement uses TRBV27 and TRBJ1-6; 7 bases line up with TRBD1. J was trimmed by 6 bases and V by 5 bases; bases with no gene match: 7. The germline V gene encodes CDR1 MNHEY and CDR2 SMNVEV (reference sequence). The CDR3 sequence is 15 residues long. For the CDR3, the DNA is TGTGCCAGCAGTACCGAACAGGGGAGTAATTCACCCCTCCACTTT. Amino acids: CASSTEQGSNSPLHF.

This clone has a handful of counts. The rearrangement joins TRBV4-1 to TRBJ1-1, with a weak D call TRBD1 (5 bases). The CDR3 runs to 13 residues. Germline CDR1 MGHRA, CDR2 YSYEKL. Deletions cut 3 bases from V and 5 bases from J, with 10 bases between. For the CDR3, the DNA is TGCGCCAGCAGCCACGGACGGGGGACTGAAGCTTTCTTT. Its translation: CASSHGRGTEAFF.

This chain links TRBV27 with TRBJ2-3; TRBD2 agrees at 8 bases. The CDR3 totals 16 residues. V shed 8 bases and J 4 bases; nucleotides not matched to a gene: 14. Germline CDR1 is MNHEY and CDR2 is SMNVEV (reference sequence). This CDR3 is CASGNSRGGLADTQYF. CDR3 DNA: TGTGCCAGCGGAAATTCTCGGGGGGGTCTCGCAGATACGCAGTATTTT.

V is TRBV3-1 (or the pseudogene TRBV3-2) and J is TRBJ1-2, with D hard to call. Trimming removed 6 bases at V and 3 bases at J, with 20 bases between. The germline V gene encodes CDR1 LGHDT and CDR2 YNNKEL (reference sequence). This CDR3 comprises 16 residues. The CDR3 region is CASSPPLHIRHYGYTF. CDR3 DNA sequence: TGTGCCAGCAGTCCTCCGTTACACATCAGGCACTATGGCTACACCTTC.

This sequence joins TRBV6-5 and TRBJ2-3; 7 bases align to TRBD1. Germline V gene lookup returns CDR1 MNHEY and CDR2 SVGAGI. CDR3 size: 14 residues. The V gene end was trimmed by 6 bases and the J gene end by 5 bases; junction bases not matched to a gene: 8. The CDR3 sequence is CASRTGARGDTQYF. DNA of the CDR3: TGTGCCAGCAGAACAGGGGCGCGAGGAGATACGCAGTATTTT.

The genes are TRBV4-3 and TRBJ1-2, with a weak D call TRBD1 (6 bases). Germline V gene sequence: CDR1 LGHNA, CDR2 YSLEER. The CDR3 runs to 22 residues. Trimming took 3 bases from V and 0 from J, leaving 32 bases between them. The CDR3 coding sequence is TGCGCCAGCAGCCACCTCGTGCTGGTGGGGACATCTCAAGATGGGGCTAACTATGGCTACACCTTC. This encodes CASSHLVLVGTSQDGANYGYTF.